Listed here are 20 T cell receptor beta chains from one sample, sequenced in a study of T cell changes during pregnancy in multiple sclerosis. The protocol was immunoSEQ multiplex PCR, while the TCRdb copy is restricted to in-frame clones and leaves out a portion. The sample holds tens of thousands of clones; almost 95% are singletons and the top ten take 2.8%. Sample: peripheral blood, taken in the third trimester of pregnancy. All receptors come from a female donor in good health, enrolled as a control in a pregnancy study.

The table lists this clone with a count of one. The chain carries TRBV7-9 and TRBJ2-5; TRBD2 matches at 11 bases. This CDR3 is built from 13 residues. Trimming at V came to 5 bases and at J to 7 bases, leaving 3 bases not matched to a gene. CDR1 SEHNR and CDR2 FQNEAQ come from the germline V gene (reference sequence). DNA of the CDR3: TGTGCCAGCAGCCCCCTAGCGGGGGGGACCCAGTACTTC. Residues: CASSPLAGGTQYF.

This rearrangement joins TRBV21-1 to TRBJ2-7; the table's D gene call, TRBD2, was not cross checked with the DNA. TRBV21-1 is annotated as a pseudogene. This CDR3 has 17 residues. The CDR3 here is CASSLRQSSGRMYEQYF. The CDR3, as DNA: TGTGCCAGCAGCCTCCGCCAATCGAGCGGGAGGATGTACGAGCAGTACTTC.

The V and J genes are TRBV28 and TRBJ1-6, with 7 bases lining up with TRBD1. V lost 11 bases to trimming and J lost 10 bases; unmatched junction nucleotides: 14. The CDR3 has 14 residues. Per the germline V gene, CDR1 is MDHEN and CDR2 is SYDVKM. In nucleotides, the CDR3 is TGTGCCCTCGGAGGGGCACAGGGGCAATCACCCCTCCACTTT. Amino acid sequence: CALGGAQGQSPLHF.

The rearrangement uses TRBV2 and TRBJ2-7; possible D gene TRBD1, 6 bases. CDR3 length equals 15 residues. The V end was cut by 5 bases, the J end by 1 base, with 15 bases between. The germline CDR1 and CDR2 sequences are SNHLY and FYNNEI. The DNA for the CDR3 is TGTGCCAGCAGTCCCCAGGGGTTTGGGTCCTACGAGCAGTACTTC. It encodes CASSPQGFGSYEQYF.

This clone was observed a single time. The chain links TRBV6-4 to TRBJ2-2; D ambiguous. Germline V gene lookup returns CDR1 MRHNA and CDR2 SNTAGT. The V end lost 8 bases, the J end lost 1 base, and 11 bases lay between the germline ends. This CDR3 has 14 residues. CDR3 coding DNA: TGTGCCAGCGCTGAAACAGAGAACACCGGGGAGCTGTTTTTT. This gives the protein CASAETENTGELFF.

The chain carries TRBV9 and TRBJ2-3; TRBD2 agrees at 12 bases. Per germline, CDR1 SGDLS and CDR2 YYNGEE. V lost 5 bases, J lost 0 bases, and 4 bases stayed unmatched. The CDR3 consists of 16 residues. This CDR3 reads CASSPGLAGSTDTQYF. The CDR3 bases are TGTGCCAGCAGTCCCGGACTAGCGGGGAGCACAGATACGCAGTATTTT.

The V and J genes are TRBV19 and TRBJ2-2; D is unclear. Germline CDR1 reads LNHDA; CDR2 reads SQIVND (reference sequence). The CDR3 length is 12 residues. Trimming removed 2 bases from V and 7 bases from J, with 5 bases in between. The CDR3 coding sequence is TGTGCCAGTAGTATAACGGGCGGGGAGCTGTTTTTT. This translates into CASSITGGELFF.

In this sample, this clone turned up once. The genes are TRBV9 and TRBJ2-6; 8 bases agree with TRBD1. This CDR3 is 17 amino acids long. The ends lost 7 bases at V and 0 bases at J; junction bases unmatched: 9. CDR1 is SGDLS, CDR2 YYNGEE, per germline. In DNA form, the CDR3 reads TGTGCCAGCCTCCGCGGGACAGGTTTCTCTGGGGCCAACGTCCTGACTTTC. Translating gives CASLRGTGFSGANVLTF.

The chain carries TRBV27 and TRBJ2-1, with 12 bases that match TRBD2. The CDR3 extends over 14 amino acids. Germline assignment: CDR1 MNHEY and CDR2 SMNVEV (reference sequence). The J segment lost 8 bases and the V segment lost 8 bases, leaving 7 bases of the junction unmatched. CDR3 residues: CASCLAGGPYEQFF. In DNA, the CDR3 is TGTGCCAGCTGTCTAGCGGGAGGGCCGTATGAGCAGTTCTTC.

The chain carries TRBV15 and TRBJ2-1; 7 bases fit TRBD2. The CDR3 extends over 16 amino acids. Germline CDR1 reads LNHNV; CDR2 reads YYDKDF (reference sequence). Unmatched junction bases numbered 7, after V lost 1 base and J lost 4 bases. CDR3 residues: CATSRGPSGIYNEQFF. The CDR3 DNA reads as TGTGCCACCAGCAGAGGCCCTAGCGGAATTTACAATGAGCAGTTCTTC.

V gene TRBV7-8 combines with J gene TRBJ2-7; 7 nucleotides align to TRBD2. Germline V gene data show CDR1 as SGHVS and CDR2 as FQNEAQ. J was trimmed by 2 bases and V by 6 bases; bases with no gene match: 7. The CDR3 is 14 residues long. Here the CDR3 DNA reads TGTGCCAGCAGGTCAACCGGGGGGACCTACGAGCAGTACTTC. Translating gives CASRSTGGTYEQYF.

V gene TRBV14 combines with J gene TRBJ2-3, with 7 bases identical to TRBD2. Germline V gene sequence: CDR1 SGHDN, CDR2 FVKESK. This CDR3 has 14 amino acids. V shed 5 bases, J shed 5 bases, and the junction held 7 bases outside the gene matches. The CDR3 loop is CASSDGRFVDTQYF. The CDR3, as DNA: TGTGCCAGCAGCGACGGGAGGTTCGTAGATACGCAGTATTTT.

This chain connects TRBV6-6 to TRBJ2-2; TRBD1 agrees at 7 bases. Trimming at V came to 5 bases and at J to 3 bases, leaving 9 bases not matched to a gene. Germline assignment: CDR1 MNHNY and CDR2 SVGAGI (reference sequence). There are 16 residues in the CDR3. CDR3 coding DNA: TGTGCCAGCAGTCCTCACTTGGACAGGCACACCGGGGAGCTGTTTTTT. Protein product: CASSPHLDRHTGELFF.

The chain employs TRBV28 and TRBJ1-1; D call uncertain. Germline assignment: CDR1 MDHEN and CDR2 SYDVKM. Trimming cost V 7 bases and J 0 bases, with 12 bases left between them. There are 14 residues in the CDR3. In DNA, the CDR3 is TGTGCCAGCACGGGAGGGATCATGAACACTGAAGCTTTCTTT. Its protein product is CASTGGIMNTEAFF.

The V and J genes are TRBV6-1 and TRBJ1-2; D possibly corresponds to TRBD1 (5 bases). The V end was cut by 1 base, the J end by 7 bases, with 10 bases between. Germline V lookup: CDR1 MNHNS, CDR2 SASEGT. The CDR3 has 13 residues. The CDR3 protein is CASSEEAGRGYTF. The CDR3 region has the DNA TGTGCCAGCAGTGAAGAGGCAGGGCGTGGCTACACCTTC.

V gene TRBV6-1 combines with J gene TRBJ2-7; TRBD1 might be the D (5 bases). Trimming cost V 0 bases and J 3 bases, with 12 bases left between them. CDR3 length: 15 amino acids. Germline CDR1 reads MNHNS; CDR2 reads SASEGT. CDR3 protein: CASSEAARQGYEQYF. The DNA for the CDR3 is TGTGCCAGCAGTGAAGCGGCTAGGCAGGGCTACGAGCAGTACTTC.

V is TRBV10-3 and J is TRBJ1-5; TRBD1 agrees at 7 bases. The CDR3 is made up of 15 amino acids. V lost 3 bases to trimming and J lost 6 bases; unmatched junction nucleotides: 8. Germline-derived CDR1 and CDR2 are ENHRY and SYGVKD. This CDR3 reads CAISEAGGGSQPQHF. The CDR3 bases are TGTGCCATCAGTGAAGCAGGGGGAGGTAGTCAGCCCCAGCATTTT.

The genes are TRBV19 and TRBJ2-7; TRBD1 is a possible D gene (5 bases). The germline CDR1 and CDR2 sequences are LNHDA and SQIVND (reference sequence). Trimming shortened V by 10 bases and J by 5 bases, and 18 bases separated the two germline ends. The CDR3 totals 13 residues. Written as DNA, the CDR3 is TGTGCCACCCGCTACGAGGAAGGGGACGAGCAGTACTTC. Translated: CATRYEEGDEQYF.

The chain couples TRBV10-3 to TRBJ2-3; 8 nucleotides agree with TRBD1. The V gene end was trimmed by 0 bases and the J gene end by 2 bases; junction bases not matched to a gene: 4. Per germline, CDR1 ENHRY and CDR2 SYGVKD. CDR3 size: 16 residues. The CDR3 protein is CAISESDRVDTDTQYF. The CDR3 region has the DNA TGTGCCATCAGTGAGTCGGACAGGGTGGACACAGATACGCAGTATTTT.

V is TRBV18 and J is TRBJ1-3; D unclear. V gave up 0 bases and J gave up 4 bases, with 10 bases separating them. This CDR3 spans 15 amino acids. CDR1 and CDR2 from the germline V gene are KGHSH and LQKENI. The CDR3 loop reads CASSPPAQIGNTIYF. The CDR3 region has the DNA TGTGCCAGCTCACCACCGGCACAGATAGGAAACACCATATATTTT.